Each of the 2 T cell receptor beta chains below was sequenced from the same sample in a study of CD8 T cells in ankylosing spondylitis. General observations from the study: Typical of ankylosing spondylitis blood, it appeared, was a TCR beta motif of roughly eight highly homologous variants.

These receptors lack a known antigen. Using its own MiXCR run on the 5' RACE reads, TCRdb lists one record per CDR3 protein. The table lists more than 250,000 distinct CDR3 sequences, 7.5% to 9% of them singletons. The specimen sequenced was blood, either unsorted or a sorted T cell fraction (not recorded which). Every receptor here comes from a male donor with ankylosing spondylitis.

This clonotype came up a few times. The chain links TRBV5-1 to TRBJ2-4; maybe TRBD1 (5 bases). The CDR3 consists of 17 residues. V lost 0 bases and J 4 bases, leaving 17 bases between the germline ends. The germline CDR1 and CDR2 sequences are SGHRS and YFSETQ. CDR3 residues: CASSLVLGSTEKNIQYF. The CDR3 bases are TGCGCCAGCAGCTTGGTGTTGGGGTCGACAGAAAAAAACATTCAGTACTTC.

A few counts support this clonotype. This sequence joins TRBV20-1 and TRBJ2-5, with no clear D. Per germline, CDR1 DFQATT and CDR2 SNEGSKA (reference sequence). Trimming left V 3 bases short and J 2 bases short, with 7 bases between. The CDR3 spans 12 residues. The CDR3 DNA reads as TGCAGTGCTAGTCGGTTGCAAGAGACCCAGTACTTC. This codes for CSASRLQETQYF.